These 25 T cell receptor beta chains share one sample of origin, sequenced in a study of T cells in localized non-small cell lung cancer. Data came from immunoSEQ multiplex PCR; TCRdb stores just in-frame clones and leaves some out. Among about 23,000 clones listed, 85% to 90% were seen once. The sample consisted of peripheral blood, taken before any cancer treatment. Receptors originate from a male donor older than 55 with stage I lung adenocarcinoma.

The CDR3 region has the DNA TGTGCCAGCAGTTCCCCTTCCCCGGGGGCGCGGGGCTCAAATACGCAGTATTTT. Its translation: CASSSPSPGARGSNTQYF. The chain joins TRBV28 to TRBJ2-3, with D perhaps matching TRBD1 or TRBD2 (6 bases each). CDR3 length equals 18 residues. V was trimmed by 4 bases and J by 7 bases, leaving 27 bases between them. Per germline, CDR1 MDHEN and CDR2 SYDVKM.

The rearrangement joins TRBV2 to TRBJ2-2, with D possibly matching TRBD1 (6 bases). There are 14 residues in the CDR3. Germline lookup yields CDR1 SNHLY and CDR2 FYNNEI. Trimming took off 6 bases at V and 8 bases at J, with 16 bases between the two ends. Here the CDR3 reads CASSNSRGSGELFF. CDR3 sequence (DNA): TGTGCCAGCAGCAACTCCAGGGGCTCAGGGGAGCTGTTTTTT.

The V call is TRBV11-3, the J call TRBJ2-3; 7 bases line up with TRBD2. The CDR3 runs to 13 residues. After removal of 4 bases from V and 4 bases from J, the junction contained 2 bases not matched to a gene. Germline values: CDR1 SGHNT, CDR2 YENEEA. DNA of the CDR3: TGTGCCAGCAGCTCCACTAGCGCAGATACGCAGTATTTT. Encoded protein: CASSSTSADTQYF.

The genes are TRBV2 and TRBJ1-4; 9 positions match TRBD1. The length of the CDR3 is 14 residues. V lost 8 bases to trimming and J lost 7 bases; unmatched junction nucleotides: 8. CDR1 SNHLY and CDR2 FYNNEI come from the germline V gene. The CDR3 loop is CASQAQGAGEKLFF. The CDR3 DNA sequence: TGTGCCAGCCAGGCACAGGGGGCAGGTGAAAAACTGTTTTTT.

This chain connects TRBV7-2 to TRBJ2-5, with D maybe TRBD1 (6 bases). The CDR3 totals 16 residues. In germline, CDR1 is SGHTA, CDR2 FQGNSA. With 5 bases removed from V and 4 bases from J, the gap between germline ends came to 20 bases. DNA for the CDR3: TGTGCCAGCAGCCTTACAACAGGGTCCAGACCAGAGACCCAGTACTTC. Its protein product is CASSLTTGSRPETQYF.

V gene TRBV28 combines with J gene TRBJ2-7; D is undetermined. The V end lost 5 bases, the J end lost 3 bases, and 17 bases lay between the germline ends. The germline V gene has CDR1 MDHEN and CDR2 SYDVKM. This CDR3 is 15 amino acids long. The CDR3 coding sequence is TGTGCCAGCAGTCGAAAAGACTCCTCGGGCTACGAGCAGTACTTC. Amino acid sequence: CASSRKDSSGYEQYF.

The chain couples TRBV28 to TRBJ1-1; D might be TRBD1 (6 bases). The germline V gene has CDR1 MDHEN and CDR2 SYDVKM. V was shortened by 8 bases and J by 2 bases, with 15 bases between the two germline ends. CDR3 length: 14 amino acids. This chain's CDR3 is CASRQQGFNTEAFF. CDR3 sequence (DNA): TGTGCCAGCCGGCAACAGGGTTTCAACACTGAAGCTTTCTTT.

This rearrangement joins TRBV19 to TRBJ1-5; D may be TRBD1 (6 bases). Germline CDR1 reads LNHDA; CDR2 reads SQIVND (reference sequence). CDR3 length: 17 amino acids. The V end was cut by 7 bases, the J end by 0 bases, with 19 bases between. The CDR3 sequence: CASIGTPSLYSNQPQHF. The CDR3 region has the DNA TGTGCCAGTATAGGGACACCATCTTTATATAGCAATCAGCCCCAGCATTTT. The variable domain in full, with the rest retrieved from reference TRBV19 and TRBJ1-5, is DGGITQSPKYLFRKEGQNVTLSCEQNLNHDAMYWYRQDPGQGLRLIYYSQIVNDFQKGDIAEGYSVSREKKESFPLTVTSAQKNPTAFYLCASIGTPSLYSNQPQHFGDGTRLSIL.

The table lists this clone with a few counts. The chain links TRBV7-2 to TRBJ1-6; TRBD1 is a possible D gene (5 bases). CDR3 length: 15 amino acids. The V gene lost 5 bases and the J gene lost 7 bases, with 15 bases spanning the gap. Germline V gene data show CDR1 as SGHTA and CDR2 as FQGNSA. The CDR3 DNA is TGTGCCAGCAGCCCTAGGACACTGGGGAATTCACCCCTCCACTTT. It encodes CASSPRTLGNSPLHF.

The V and J genes are TRBV5-1 and TRBJ2-7; D is ambiguous. Germline loops: CDR1 SGHRS, CDR2 YFSETQ. This CDR3 comprises 12 residues. V was clipped by 0 bases and J by 4 bases, with 5 bases between them. CDR3 sequence (DNA): TGCGCCAGCAGCTTGGTCGGTTACGAGCAGTACTTC. It translates to CASSLVGYEQYF.

V usage is TRBV4-1 and J usage is TRBJ1-1; 10 bases match TRBD1. The length of the CDR3 is 16 residues. V shed 0 bases and J 3 bases; nucleotides not matched to a gene: 4. From germline, CDR1 is MGHRA and CDR2 YSYEKL. Here the CDR3 DNA reads TGCGCCAGCAGCCAAGAGGAGGACAGGGGGTACACTGAAGCTTTCTTT. Translated, it gives CASSQEEDRGYTEAFF.

The rearrangement joins TRBV7-3 to TRBJ2-2; 7 bases are shared with TRBD2. The CDR3 spans 16 residues. V lost 5 bases, J lost 5 bases, and 11 bases stayed unmatched. CDR1 SGHTA and CDR2 FQGTGA come from the germline V gene. CDR3: CASSRNYAGGTGELFF. In DNA form, the CDR3 reads TGTGCCAGCAGCCGAAACTATGCCGGGGGGACCGGGGAGCTGTTTTTT.

The rearrangement links TRBV7-8 to TRBJ2-1; TRBD2 matches at 8 bases. Germline-derived CDR1 and CDR2 are SGHVS and FQNEAQ. Trimming cost V 3 bases and J 0 bases; bases outside gene matches: 7. This CDR3 spans 17 amino acids. This CDR3 is CASSFRRRGGSYNEQFF. In DNA form, the CDR3 reads TGTGCCAGCAGCTTCCGCCGTCGGGGGGGCTCCTACAATGAGCAGTTCTTC.

The rearrangement uses TRBV20-1 and TRBJ2-7; D might be TRBD1 (5 bases). Per the germline V gene, CDR1 is DFQATT and CDR2 is SNEGSKA (reference sequence). Trimming pared 2 bases from V and 4 bases from J, leaving 6 bases between. This CDR3 spans 11 amino acids. The CDR3, as DNA: TGCAGTGCTAGATCAGGGTACGAGCAGTACTTC. Translating gives CSARSGYEQYF.

The chain has TRBV5-1 and TRBJ2-1, with TRBD1 matching 8 bases. This CDR3 spans 16 amino acids. The V gene end was trimmed by 0 bases and the J gene end by 4 bases; junction bases not matched to a gene: 6. The V gene's germline CDR1 is SGHRS and CDR2 YFSETQ. The chain's CDR3 is CASSLEGRGLYNEQFF. The CDR3 DNA is TGCGCCAGCAGCTTGGAAGGCAGGGGGCTTTACAATGAGCAGTTCTTC.

The chain employs TRBV28 and TRBJ2-3; D is undetermined. The germline gives CDR1 MDHEN, CDR2 SYDVKM. The ends were cut back, 6 bases at V and 6 bases at J, with 19 bases in the middle. The CDR3 extends over 15 amino acids. The CDR3 nucleotides are TGTGCCAGCAGCCTCGAAGGGCCCCCTAGGGATACGCAGTATTTT. This translates into CASSLEGPPRDTQYF.

The chain employs TRBV30 and TRBJ2-5, with 7 nucleotides matching TRBD2. CDR3 size: 16 residues. Germline values: CDR1 GTSNPN, CDR2 SVGIG (reference sequence). The trim removed 0 bases at V and 0 bases at J, leaving 7 bases unmatched. The CDR3 DNA sequence: TGTGCCTGGAGTGTATTGCGGGGGACGTACCAAGAGACCCAGTACTTC. Its translation is CAWSVLRGTYQETQYF. Using reference TRBV30 and TRBJ2-5 for the parts outside the CDR3, the full variable domain is SQTIHQWPATLVQPVGSPLSLECTVEGTSNPNLYWYRQAAGRGLQLLFYSVGIGQISSEVPQNLSASRPQDRQFILSSKKLLLSDSGFYLCAWSVLRGTYQETQYFGPGTRLLVL.

The rearrangement joins TRBV7-2 to TRBJ2-7; D may be TRBD2 (5 bases). V was cut by 5 bases and J by 3 bases, with 11 bases left in between. CDR3 length: 13 amino acids. CDR1 and CDR2 (germline): SGHTA, FQGNSA. CDR3: CASSTDYVYEQYF. For the CDR3, the DNA is TGTGCCAGCAGCACCGACTATGTCTACGAGCAGTACTTC. Variable domain in full (rest from reference TRBV7-2 and TRBJ2-7): GAGVSQSPSNKVTEKGKDVELRCDPISGHTALYWYRQSLGQGLEFLIYFQGNSAPDKSGLPSDRFSAERTGGSVSTLTIQRTQQEDSAVYLCASSTDYVYEQYFGPGTRLTVT.

The rearrangement joins TRBV7-9 to TRBJ2-7; D remains unclear. The CDR3 contains 12 residues. Germline V gene data show CDR1 as SEHNR and CDR2 as FQNEAQ (reference sequence). V lost 3 bases and J 2 bases, leaving 5 bases between the germline ends. CDR3 loop: CASSFATYEQYF. In nucleotides, the CDR3 is TGTGCCAGCAGCTTTGCCACCTACGAGCAGTACTTC.

The chain uses TRBV19 and TRBJ2-1; possible D gene TRBD2, 7 bases. Per the germline V gene, CDR1 is LNHDA and CDR2 is SQIVND (reference sequence). The V and J ends lost 2 bases and 0 bases respectively, with 26 bases between them. This CDR3 spans 21 amino acids. CDR3 sequence reads: CASSIWGGRLTGRSSYNEQFF. CDR3 sequence (DNA): TGTGCCAGTAGTATATGGGGGGGCCGCTTGACAGGCAGAAGCTCCTACAATGAGCAGTTCTTC.

This chain links TRBV6-1 with TRBJ2-5, with D possibly being TRBD2 (7 bases). V was shortened by 4 bases and J by 5 bases, with 17 bases between the two germline ends. Looked up from germline, CDR1 is MNHNS and CDR2 is SASEGT. There are 15 residues in the CDR3. The CDR3: CASSALLSGGETQYF. CDR3 coding DNA: TGTGCCAGCAGTGCATTGTTATCGGGGGGCGAGACCCAGTACTTC.

CDR3 region: CASSQDIGGGESYEQFF. CDR3 nucleotide sequence: TGCGCCAGCAGCCAAGATATCGGCGGTGGTGAATCTTATGAGCAGTTCTTC. The V call is TRBV4-3, the J call TRBJ2-1, with D hard to call. The V gene lost 0 bases and the J gene lost 8 bases, with 20 bases spanning the gap. The CDR3 length is 17 residues. CDR1 is LGHNA, CDR2 YSLEER, per germline.

This chain connects TRBV27 to TRBJ1-2; D is perhaps TRBD1 (5 bases). The length of the CDR3 is 15 residues. CDR1 is MNHEY, CDR2 SMNVEV, per germline (reference sequence). Trimming left V 3 bases short and J 5 bases short, with 16 bases between. The CDR3 is CASSFGDSPLYGYTF. Written as DNA, the CDR3 is TGTGCCAGCAGTTTTGGTGACAGCCCGTTATATGGCTACACCTTC.

This clone showed up just a few times. The genes are TRBV29-1 and TRBJ2-7, with a tentative D call TRBD2 (5 bases). Germline V gives CDR1 SQVTM, CDR2 ANQGSEA. V lost 5 bases, J lost 1 base, and 9 bases lay in between. This CDR3 has 12 residues. The CDR3 protein is CSVQGSSYEQYF. CDR3 bases: TGCAGCGTTCAAGGGAGTTCCTACGAGCAGTACTTC.

V is TRBV28 and J is TRBJ1-2; TRBD1 agrees at 8 bases. The CDR3 is made up of 19 amino acids. V gave up 5 bases and J gave up 0 bases; unmatched junction bases: 17. CDR1 is MDHEN and CDR2 is SYDVKM in the germline V gene. CDR3 DNA: TGTGCCAGCAGTCCATACCCCGGACAGGGCGCGGGGTCTAACTATGGCTACACCTTC. This codes for CASSPYPGQGAGSNYGYTF.